The TCR beta chain under discussion was sequenced for a study of shared clonotypes between healthy human individuals. Turning to the study itself: Each donor had three CD4 naive, three CD4 memory, two CD8 naive and one CD8 memory plate.

Only CD45RO-negative cells positively selected for CCR7 counted as naive CD8 cells, so terminally differentiated effector memory CD45RA+ cells were excluded. This clone showed up just a few times. Its antigen is undetermined. Several immunoSEQ plates received, in even portions, the genomic DNA of each subset. Authors' data handling: ImmunoSEQ output held junction-only sequences without quality scores, so filtering differed. Profiled with immunoSEQ multiplex PCR; TCRdb holds only in-frame clones, not every one. V, J and clone size are those of that table, while D and trimming were read from the DNA. The profile shows fewer than 700,000 clones, about 95% of them singletons. Study-wide results and limits: Sharing across four donors was seen in approximately 5.2% of naive CD4 clonotypes.

The clonotype was recovered from a woman aged 25-40 years in good health. Sequenced sample: naive CD8+ T cells sorted from blood.

In DNA form, the CDR3 reads TGCGCCAGCAGGGGACAGGGTTTTGGCTACACCTTC. This encodes CASRGQGFGYTF. The chain carries TRBV4-1 and TRBJ1-2, with TRBD1 matching over 9 bases. The CDR3 totals 12 residues. Germline-derived CDR1 and CDR2 are MGHRA and YSYEKL. The V and J ends lost 6 bases and 7 bases, in that order; junction bases with no gene match: 3.